The clone carrying this T cell receptor beta chain was recorded many times. Its target is unknown. This sample stems from a study of response to subunit inactivated influenza vaccine. Findings and limits, study-wide: Authors suggested that a seasonal influenza vaccination recruits few new T cells each time.

Via MiXCR, TCRdb re-called the RT-PCR reads, giving one row per CDR3 protein. The repertoire holds 300,000 to 350,000 distinct CDR3 sequences, with about a fifth as singletons. The TCR comes from a man aged 50-75 years who received an inactivated influenza vaccine. The sequencing here drew on PBMCs from blood, taken about 20 months after vaccination.

CDR3: CASSPIDNQPQHF. DNA of the CDR3: TGCGCCAGCAGCCCGATCGACAATCAGCCCCAGCATTTT. The chain employs TRBV4-1 and TRBJ1-5; D remains unclear. Trimming cost V 4 bases and J 3 bases, with 7 bases left between them. CDR1 is MGHRA, CDR2 YSYEKL, per germline. The CDR3 spans 13 residues.